This T cell receptor beta chain was observed in a study of CD8 T cells in ankylosing spondylitis. Study results and caveats: The authors reported significant enrichment of disease-linked clones in matched ankylosing spondylitis synovial fluid.

The sample holds many counts of this clonotype. Its antigen remains unidentified. Trimming cost V 5 bases and J 5 bases; bases outside gene matches: 8. Per germline, CDR1 GTSNPN and CDR2 SVGIG (reference sequence). CDR3 length: 14 residues. TCRdb itself ran the 5' RACE reads through MiXCR, one entry per CDR3 protein. The sample contains about 240,000 distinct CDR3 sequences, approximately 9% of which appear only once. Sequencing was carried out using blood, either unsorted or a sorted T cell fraction (not recorded which). The receptor was derived from a male donor with ankylosing spondylitis or in good health (not recorded which). The chain combines TRBV30 with TRBJ1-1; 10 bases line up with TRBD1. CDR3 DNA: TGTGCCTGGGTCCGGGACAGGGGCAAGACTGAAGCTTTCTTT. Its translation: CAWVRDRGKTEAFF.